Sequencing of this TCR beta chain was carried out in a study of control samples from healthy donors and cancer patients. Profiling relied on immunoSEQ multiplex PCR, and the TCRdb table lists in-frame clones only, not all of them. The sample has about 180,000 clones, 90% seen once; the top ten hold over 1.1%. Trimming took off 0 bases at V and 4 bases at J, with 11 bases between the two ends. Per germline, CDR1 SGHRS and CDR2 YFSETQ. The CDR3 loop spans 14 amino acids. The gene calls are TRBV5-1 and TRBJ2-7; D is perhaps TRBD1 (7 bases). This receptor was taken from a woman aged 50 to 60 in good health. The source material was blood. The CDR3, as DNA: TGCGCCAGCAGCTTGGGACAGGGAGGTTACGAGCAGTACTTC. Its protein product is CASSLGQGGYEQYF.